The present entry profiles one T cell receptor beta chain with its context. Its matching antigen is unknown. The data were taken from a study of T cell responses to AZD1222 COVID-19 vaccine. Study-wide points: Repertoire collection took place solely once the T cell response had peaked. Nearly half of spike-specific TCRs reportedly target variant regions that are unmutated in the B.1.351 and B.1.1.7 variants. Among those given AZD1222, only six were seropositive at baseline.

Profiled with immunoSEQ multiplex PCR; TCRdb holds only in-frame clones, not every one. The data contain around 99,000 clones, 80% to 95% of them singletons. Trimming stripped 4 bases from V and 4 bases from J, with 11 bases between. There are 13 residues in the CDR3. The germline V gene encodes CDR1 SGHRS and CDR2 YFSETQ. This sequence was found in an adult who received the AZD1222 COVID-19 vaccine. The chain joins TRBV5-1 to TRBJ1-2, with D possibly matching TRBD1 (6 bases). The sample in question was peripheral blood, obtained 28 days after the second AZD1222 dose. The CDR3 DNA sequence: TGCGCCAGCAGCAGGGGGAAGGGCTATGGCTACACCTTC. It translates to CASSRGKGYGYTF. The variable domain in full, with the rest retrieved from reference TRBV5-1 and TRBJ1-2, is KAGVTQTPRYLIKTRGQQVTLSCSPISGHRSVSWYQQTPGQGLQFLFEYFSETQRNKGNFPGRFSGRQFSNSRSEMNVSTLELGDSALYLCASSRGKGYGYTFGSGTRLTVV.